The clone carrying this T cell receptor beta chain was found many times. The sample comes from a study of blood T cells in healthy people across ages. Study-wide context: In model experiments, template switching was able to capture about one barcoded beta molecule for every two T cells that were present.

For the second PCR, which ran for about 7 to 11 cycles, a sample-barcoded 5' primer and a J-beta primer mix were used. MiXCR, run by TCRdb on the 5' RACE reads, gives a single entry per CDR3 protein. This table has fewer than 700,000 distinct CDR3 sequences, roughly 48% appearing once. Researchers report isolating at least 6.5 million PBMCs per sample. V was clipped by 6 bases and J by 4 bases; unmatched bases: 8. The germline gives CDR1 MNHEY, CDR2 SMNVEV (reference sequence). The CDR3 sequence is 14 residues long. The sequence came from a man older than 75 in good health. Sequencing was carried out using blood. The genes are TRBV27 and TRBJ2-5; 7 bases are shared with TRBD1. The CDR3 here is CASSFRQGRETQYF. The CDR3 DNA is TGTGCCAGCAGCTTCCGACAGGGACGAGAGACCCAGTACTTC.